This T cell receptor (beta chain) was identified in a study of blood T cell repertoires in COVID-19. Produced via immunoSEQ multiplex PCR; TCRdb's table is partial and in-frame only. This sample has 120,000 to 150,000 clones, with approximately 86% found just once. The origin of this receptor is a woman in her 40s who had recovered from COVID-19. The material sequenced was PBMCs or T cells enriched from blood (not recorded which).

CDR3 sequence reads: CASRVSGGAYNEQFF. CDR3 coding DNA: TGTGCCAGCAGGGTTAGCGGGGGCGCCTACAATGAGCAGTTCTTC. V gene TRBV2 combines with J gene TRBJ2-1; 9 bases agree with TRBD2. The ends lost 6 bases at V and 2 bases at J; junction bases unmatched: 5. CDR3 length: 15 residues. The V gene's germline CDR1 is SNHLY and CDR2 FYNNEI.